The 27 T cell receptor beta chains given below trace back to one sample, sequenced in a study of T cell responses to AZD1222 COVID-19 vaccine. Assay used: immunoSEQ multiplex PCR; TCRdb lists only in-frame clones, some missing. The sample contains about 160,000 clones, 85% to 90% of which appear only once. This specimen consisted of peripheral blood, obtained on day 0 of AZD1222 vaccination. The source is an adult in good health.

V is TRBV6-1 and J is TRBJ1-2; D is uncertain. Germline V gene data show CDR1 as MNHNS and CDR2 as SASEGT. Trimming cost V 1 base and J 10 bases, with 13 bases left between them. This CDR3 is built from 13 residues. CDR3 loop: CASSEEVRRAYTF. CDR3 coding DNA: TGTGCCAGCAGTGAAGAGGTACGGAGGGCCTACACCTTC.

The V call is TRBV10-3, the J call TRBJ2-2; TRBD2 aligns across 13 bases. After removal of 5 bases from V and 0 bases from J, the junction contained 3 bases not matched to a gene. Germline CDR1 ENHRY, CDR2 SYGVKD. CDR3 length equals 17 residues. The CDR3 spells CAISTTSGRPNTGELFF. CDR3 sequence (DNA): TGTGCCATCAGTACGACTAGCGGGAGGCCGAACACCGGGGAGCTGTTTTTT.

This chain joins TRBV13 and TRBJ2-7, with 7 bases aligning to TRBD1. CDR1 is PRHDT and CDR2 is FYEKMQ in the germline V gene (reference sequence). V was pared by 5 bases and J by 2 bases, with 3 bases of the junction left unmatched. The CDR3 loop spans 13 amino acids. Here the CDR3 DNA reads TGTGCCAGCAGCCAGAGGGGGCCCTACGAGCAGTACTTC. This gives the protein CASSQRGPYEQYF.

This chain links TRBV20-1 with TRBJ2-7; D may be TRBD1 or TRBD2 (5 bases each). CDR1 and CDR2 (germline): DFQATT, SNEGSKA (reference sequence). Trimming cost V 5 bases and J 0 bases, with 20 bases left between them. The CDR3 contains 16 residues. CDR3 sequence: CSAGDPGAQSSYEQYF. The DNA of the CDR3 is TGCAGTGCTGGTGATCCCGGGGCCCAGAGCTCCTACGAGCAGTACTTC.

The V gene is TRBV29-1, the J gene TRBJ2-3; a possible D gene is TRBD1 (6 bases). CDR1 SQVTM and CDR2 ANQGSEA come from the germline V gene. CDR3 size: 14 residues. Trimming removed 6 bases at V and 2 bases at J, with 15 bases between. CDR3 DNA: TGCAGCGTGGGGTGGGGGCCCGACACAGATACGCAGTATTTT. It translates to CSVGWGPDTDTQYF.

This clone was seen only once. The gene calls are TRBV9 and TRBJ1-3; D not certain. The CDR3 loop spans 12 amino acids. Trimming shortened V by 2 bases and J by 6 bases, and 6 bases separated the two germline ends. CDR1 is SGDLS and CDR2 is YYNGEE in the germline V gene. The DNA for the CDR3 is TGTGCCAGCAGCGTTGATTCAAACACCATATATTTT. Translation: CASSVDSNTIYF.

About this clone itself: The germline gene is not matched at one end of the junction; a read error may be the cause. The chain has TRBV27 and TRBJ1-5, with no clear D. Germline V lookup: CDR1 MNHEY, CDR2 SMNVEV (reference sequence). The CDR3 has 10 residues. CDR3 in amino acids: CASSLPGEDF. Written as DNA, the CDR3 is TGTGCCAGCAGTCTACCTGGGGAAGATTTT.

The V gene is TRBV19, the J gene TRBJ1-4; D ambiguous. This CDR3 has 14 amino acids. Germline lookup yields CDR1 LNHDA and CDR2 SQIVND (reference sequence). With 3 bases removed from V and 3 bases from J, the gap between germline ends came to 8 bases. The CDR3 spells CASSMWQSNEKLFF. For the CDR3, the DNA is TGTGCCAGTAGTATGTGGCAGTCTAATGAAAAACTGTTTTTT.

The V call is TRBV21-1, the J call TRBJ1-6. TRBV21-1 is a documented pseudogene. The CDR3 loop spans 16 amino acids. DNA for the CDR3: TGTGCCAGCAGCAAAGTTGCGGGGGCGAATAATTCACCCCTCCACTTT. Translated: CASSKVAGANNSPLHF.

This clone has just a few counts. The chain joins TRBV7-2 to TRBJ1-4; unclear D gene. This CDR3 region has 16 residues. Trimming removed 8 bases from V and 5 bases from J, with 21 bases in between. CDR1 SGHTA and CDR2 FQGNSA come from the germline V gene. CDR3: CASAINGGPTNEKLFF. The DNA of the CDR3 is TGTGCCAGCGCCATTAACGGAGGACCCACGAATGAAAAACTGTTTTTT.

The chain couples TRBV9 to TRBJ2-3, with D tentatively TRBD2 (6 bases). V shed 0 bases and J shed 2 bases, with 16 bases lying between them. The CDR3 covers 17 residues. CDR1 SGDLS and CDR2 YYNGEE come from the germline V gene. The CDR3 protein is CASSVAGVAASTDTQYF. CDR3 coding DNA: TGTGCCAGCAGCGTAGCCGGGGTAGCGGCGTCCACAGATACGCAGTATTTT.

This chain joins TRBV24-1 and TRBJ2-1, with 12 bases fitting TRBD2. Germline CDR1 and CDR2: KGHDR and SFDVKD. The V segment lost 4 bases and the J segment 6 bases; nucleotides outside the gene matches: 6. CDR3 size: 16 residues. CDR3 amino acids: CATSDPTSGGINEQFF. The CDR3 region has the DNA TGTGCCACCAGTGACCCAACTAGCGGGGGGATCAATGAGCAGTTCTTC.

CDR3 sequence: CASSFGVGYTF. DNA of the CDR3: TGTGCCAGCTCGTTCGGGGTGGGCTACACCTTC. The V and J genes are TRBV18 and TRBJ1-2, with D hard to call. The CDR3 covers 11 residues. Germline V gene sequence: CDR1 KGHSH, CDR2 LQKENI. V lost 6 bases and J lost 8, with 10 bases in between.

The CDR3, as DNA: TGTGCCAGCAGCCATGCGGGGGATACTATGTACTTC. Protein: CASSHAGDTMYF. The chain uses TRBV4-2 and TRBJ2-4, with TRBD2 matching 7 bases. Germline trimming cut 3 bases from V and 15 bases from J; bases unmatched to any gene: 8. The CDR3 consists of 12 residues. Germline assignment: CDR1 LGHNA and CDR2 YNFKEQ.

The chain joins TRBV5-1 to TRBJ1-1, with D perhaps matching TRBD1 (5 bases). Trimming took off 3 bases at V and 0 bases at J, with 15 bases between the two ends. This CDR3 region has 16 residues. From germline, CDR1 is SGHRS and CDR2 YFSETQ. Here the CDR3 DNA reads TGCGCCAGCAGCTACACGGGACGCAGAATGAACACTGAAGCTTTCTTT. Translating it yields CASSYTGRRMNTEAFF.

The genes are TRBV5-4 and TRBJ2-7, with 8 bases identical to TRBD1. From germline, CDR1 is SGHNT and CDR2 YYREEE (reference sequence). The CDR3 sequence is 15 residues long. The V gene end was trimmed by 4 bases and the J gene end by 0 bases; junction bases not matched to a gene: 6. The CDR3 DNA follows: TGTGCCAGCAGCCCCTATCAGGGGGCCTCCTACGAGCAGTACTTC. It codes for CASSPYQGASYEQYF.

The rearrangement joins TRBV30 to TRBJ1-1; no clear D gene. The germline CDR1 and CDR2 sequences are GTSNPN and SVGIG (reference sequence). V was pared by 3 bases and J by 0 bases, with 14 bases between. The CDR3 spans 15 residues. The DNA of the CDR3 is TGTGCCTGGAGCGTCCTAGGTCAGCTGAACACTGAAGCTTTCTTT. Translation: CAWSVLGQLNTEAFF.

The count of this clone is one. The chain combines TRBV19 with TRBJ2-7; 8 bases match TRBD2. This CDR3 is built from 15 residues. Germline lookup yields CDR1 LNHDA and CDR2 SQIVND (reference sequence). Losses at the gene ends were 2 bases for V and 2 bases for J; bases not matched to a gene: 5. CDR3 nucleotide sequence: TGTGCCAGTAGTATAATAGCGGGAATCCCCTACGAGCAGTACTTC. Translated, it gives CASSIIAGIPYEQYF. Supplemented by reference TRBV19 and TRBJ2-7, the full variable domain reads DGGITQSPKYLFRKEGQNVTLSCEQNLNHDAMYWYRQDPGQGLRLIYYSQIVNDFQKGDIAEGYSVSREKKESFPLTVTSAQKNPTAFYLCASSIIAGIPYEQYFGPGTRLTVT.

In DNA, the CDR3 is TGTGCCAGCAGCCCAGGGGCCCCAGGGGTGGGTGAAAAACTGTTTTTT. This codes for CASSPGAPGVGEKLFF. The V gene is TRBV7-8, the J gene TRBJ1-4, with D possibly being TRBD1 (6 bases). CDR3 length equals 16 residues. V was trimmed by 5 bases and J by 7 bases, leaving 20 bases between them. The germline CDR1 and CDR2 sequences are SGHVS and FQNEAQ.

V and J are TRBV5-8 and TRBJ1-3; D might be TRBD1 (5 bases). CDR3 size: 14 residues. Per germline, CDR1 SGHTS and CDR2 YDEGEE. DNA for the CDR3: TGTGCGGGACGAGAGGCAAACTCTGGAAACACCATATATTTT. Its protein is CAGREANSGNTIYF.

The CDR3 loop reads CASSMGDQPQHF. CDR3 sequence (DNA): TGTGCCAGCAGTATGGGTGATCAGCCCCAGCATTTT. This chain uses TRBV2 with TRBJ1-5; no reliable D call. V dropped 5 bases and J dropped 5 bases, with 7 bases sitting between them. Germline CDR1 SNHLY, CDR2 FYNNEI. There are 12 residues in the CDR3.

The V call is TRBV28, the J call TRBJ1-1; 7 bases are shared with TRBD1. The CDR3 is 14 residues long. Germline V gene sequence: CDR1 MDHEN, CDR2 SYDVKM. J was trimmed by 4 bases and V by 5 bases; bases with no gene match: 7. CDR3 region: CASSHPQGTTEAFF. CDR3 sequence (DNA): TGTGCCAGCAGTCATCCACAGGGGACCACTGAAGCTTTCTTT.

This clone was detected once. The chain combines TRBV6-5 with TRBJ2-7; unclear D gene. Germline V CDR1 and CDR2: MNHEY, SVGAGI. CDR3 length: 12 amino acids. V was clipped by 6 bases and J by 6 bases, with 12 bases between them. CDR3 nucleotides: TGTGCCAGCAGGCAGCCTTATCGCGAGCAGTACTTC. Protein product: CASRQPYREQYF.

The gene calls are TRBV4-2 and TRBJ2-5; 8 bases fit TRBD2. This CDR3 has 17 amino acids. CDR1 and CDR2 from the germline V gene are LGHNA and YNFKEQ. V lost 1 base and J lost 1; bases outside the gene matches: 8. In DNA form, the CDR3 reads TGTGCCAGCAGCCAAGCGGCGGCTAGCGGGCGCCAAGAGACCCAGTACTTC. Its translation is CASSQAAASGRQETQYF.

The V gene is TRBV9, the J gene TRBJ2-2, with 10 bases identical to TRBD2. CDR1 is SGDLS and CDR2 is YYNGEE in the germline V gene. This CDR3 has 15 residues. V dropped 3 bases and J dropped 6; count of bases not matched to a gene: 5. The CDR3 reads CASSASGRAAGELFF. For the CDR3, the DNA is TGTGCCAGCAGCGCGAGCGGGAGGGCCGCCGGGGAGCTGTTTTTT.

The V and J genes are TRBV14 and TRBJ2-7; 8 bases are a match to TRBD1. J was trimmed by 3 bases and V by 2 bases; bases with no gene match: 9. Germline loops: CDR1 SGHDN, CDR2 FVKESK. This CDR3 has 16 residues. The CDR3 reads CASSQKRGTGYYEQYF. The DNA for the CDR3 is TGTGCCAGCAGCCAAAAGAGGGGGACAGGCTACTACGAGCAGTACTTC.

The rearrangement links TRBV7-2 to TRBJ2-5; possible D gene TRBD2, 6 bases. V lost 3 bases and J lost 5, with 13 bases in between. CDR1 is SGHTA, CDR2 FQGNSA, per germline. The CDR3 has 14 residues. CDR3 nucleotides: TGTGCCAGCAGCTTGATCTGGGAGGCGGAGACCCAGTACTTC. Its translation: CASSLIWEAETQYF.